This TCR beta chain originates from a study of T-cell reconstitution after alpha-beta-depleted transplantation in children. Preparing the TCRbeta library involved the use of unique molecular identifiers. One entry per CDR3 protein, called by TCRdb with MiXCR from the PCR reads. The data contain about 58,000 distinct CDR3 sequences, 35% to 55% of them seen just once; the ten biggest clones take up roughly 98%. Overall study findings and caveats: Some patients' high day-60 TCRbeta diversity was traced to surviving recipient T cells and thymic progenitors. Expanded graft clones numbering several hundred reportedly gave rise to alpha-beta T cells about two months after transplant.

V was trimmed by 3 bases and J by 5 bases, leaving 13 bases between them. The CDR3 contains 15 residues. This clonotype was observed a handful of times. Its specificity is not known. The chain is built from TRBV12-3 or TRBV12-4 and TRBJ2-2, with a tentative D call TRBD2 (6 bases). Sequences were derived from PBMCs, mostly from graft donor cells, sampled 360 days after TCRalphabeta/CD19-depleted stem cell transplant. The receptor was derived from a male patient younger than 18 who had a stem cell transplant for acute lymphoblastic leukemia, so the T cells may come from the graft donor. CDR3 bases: TGTGCCAGCAGTTTGAGGGTCGGGGGTACCGGGGAGCTGTTTTTT. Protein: CASSLRVGGTGELFF.